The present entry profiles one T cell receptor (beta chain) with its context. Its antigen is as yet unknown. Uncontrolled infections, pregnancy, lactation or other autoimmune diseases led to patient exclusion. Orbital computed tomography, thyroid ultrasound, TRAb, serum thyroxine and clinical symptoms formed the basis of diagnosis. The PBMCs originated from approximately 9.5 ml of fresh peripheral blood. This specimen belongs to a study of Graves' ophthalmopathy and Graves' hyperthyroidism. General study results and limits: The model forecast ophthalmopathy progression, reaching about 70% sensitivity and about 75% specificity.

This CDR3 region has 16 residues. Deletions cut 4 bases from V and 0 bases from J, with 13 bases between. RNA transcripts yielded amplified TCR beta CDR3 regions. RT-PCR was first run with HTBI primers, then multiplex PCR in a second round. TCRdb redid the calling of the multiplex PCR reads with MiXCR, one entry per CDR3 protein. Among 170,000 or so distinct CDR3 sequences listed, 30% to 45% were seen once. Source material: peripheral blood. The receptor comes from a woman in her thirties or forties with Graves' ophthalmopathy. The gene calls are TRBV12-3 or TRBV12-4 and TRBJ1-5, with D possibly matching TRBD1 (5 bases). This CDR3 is CASSWTRGVSNQPQHF. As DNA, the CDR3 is TGTGCCAGCAGTTGGACCCGGGGGGTTAGCAATCAGCCCCAGCATTTT.